These 25 T cell receptor beta chains originate from one sample sequenced in a study of T cell responses to AZD1222 COVID-19 vaccine. The assay was immunoSEQ multiplex PCR, and TCRdb's table has in-frame clones only and misses some. The table has 120,000 or so clones, around 88% seen once. This specimen consisted of peripheral blood, obtained on day 0 of AZD1222 vaccination. These receptors were taken from an adult in good health.

The rearrangement links TRBV6-5 to TRBJ2-7, with D unclear. Germline V gene lookup returns CDR1 MNHEY and CDR2 SVGAGI. This CDR3 contains 14 residues. With 2 bases removed from V and 2 bases from J, the gap between germline ends came to 10 bases. CDR3 protein: CASSYDVSTYEQYF. The CDR3 nucleotides are TGTGCCAGCAGTTACGACGTATCGACCTACGAGCAGTACTTC.

The CDR3 DNA sequence: TGTGCCAGCAGCCCCCTAGGAGGGCAGGACAGGCTGTACTTC. Residues: CASSPLGGQDRLYF. The rearrangement joins TRBV7-2 to TRBJ2-4; D perhaps matches TRBD1 (7 bases). Germline V gene lookup returns CDR1 SGHTA and CDR2 FQGNSA. This CDR3 comprises 14 residues. V lost 5 bases and J 15 bases, leaving 23 bases between the germline ends.

The rearrangement uses TRBV7-2 and TRBJ2-3; no firm D call. Looked up from germline, CDR1 is SGHTA and CDR2 is FQGNSA. V was cut by 4 bases and J by 7 bases, with 15 bases left in between. This CDR3 has 14 amino acids. The CDR3 DNA reads as TGTGCCAGCAGCTCCCCCTTTGGGCTGAATACGCAGTATTTT. Translating it yields CASSSPFGLNTQYF. The full variable domain, its missing parts supplied by reference TRBV7-2 and TRBJ2-3, is GAGVSQSPSNKVTEKGKDVELRCDPISGHTALYWYRQSLGQGLEFLIYFQGNSAPDKSGLPSDRFSAERTGGSVSTLTIQRTQQEDSAVYLCASSSPFGLNTQYFGPGTRLTVL.

The genes are TRBV7-2 and TRBJ2-1; D is possibly TRBD2 (6 bases). Trimming left V 5 bases short and J 0 bases short, with 11 bases between. Germline V CDR1 and CDR2: SGHTA, FQGNSA. The CDR3 is 15 amino acids. Here the CDR3 DNA reads TGTGCCAGCAGCCTTGAGCGGGCCTCCTACAATGAGCAGTTCTTC. The encoded protein is CASSLERASYNEQFF.

V and J are TRBV7-9 and TRBJ2-7; 11 positions match TRBD2. Per the germline V gene, CDR1 is SEHNR and CDR2 is FQNEAQ (reference sequence). This CDR3 region has 15 residues. The V segment lost 5 bases and the J segment 3 bases; nucleotides outside the gene matches: 6. CDR3 region: CASSRPGTSGYEQYF. The CDR3 DNA reads TGTGCCAGCAGCCGGCCGGGGACTAGCGGCTACGAGCAGTACTTC.

The genes are TRBV6-2 or TRBV6-3 and TRBJ1-6; no firm D call. The CDR3 is made up of 14 amino acids. Germline V lookup: CDR1 MNHEY, CDR2 SVGEGT. The germline V and J ends were trimmed by 5 bases and 7 bases, with 12 bases remaining between them. The CDR3 coding sequence is TGTGCCAGCAGTACAAGCCGAGGGAATTCACCCCTCCACTTT. Its translation is CASSTSRGNSPLHF.

The chain recombines TRBV7-9 with TRBJ1-6; maybe TRBD1 (5 bases). The CDR3 covers 15 residues. CDR1 and CDR2 from the germline V gene are SEHNR and FQNEAQ (reference sequence). Trimming left V 5 bases short and J 8 bases short, with 16 bases between. In DNA, the CDR3 is TGTGCCAGCAGCCTCCGGGACGGAGGCGATTCACCCCTCCACTTT. It yields the protein CASSLRDGGDSPLHF.

The chain employs TRBV19 and TRBJ2-6; D not certain. Trimming stripped 3 bases from V and 2 bases from J, with 8 bases between. CDR1 and CDR2 (germline): LNHDA, SQIVND (reference sequence). This CDR3 has 15 residues. The CDR3, as DNA: TGTGCCAGTAGTATCTGGGCAGCTGGGGCCAACGTCCTGACTTTC. Its protein product is CASSIWAAGANVLTF.

The genes are TRBV10-2 and TRBJ1-6; a possible D gene is TRBD1 (5 bases). V lost 2 bases to trimming and J lost 5 bases, with 10 bases between them. The CDR3 has 15 residues. Germline V gene sequence: CDR1 WSHSY, CDR2 SAAADI. This chain's CDR3 is CASSEQGSDNSPLHF. In DNA form, the CDR3 reads TGCGCCAGCAGTGAGCAGGGCTCGGATAATTCACCCCTCCACTTT.

This clone was recorded a few times. This sequence joins TRBV5-4 and TRBJ2-5, with 9 bases aligning to TRBD2. Trimming cost V 0 bases and J 2 bases; bases outside gene matches: 11. This CDR3 comprises 18 residues. Germline loops: CDR1 SGHNT, CDR2 YYREEE (reference sequence). This CDR3 is CASSLAGQSSGRQETQYF. DNA of the CDR3: TGTGCCAGCAGCTTGGCCGGGCAGAGTAGCGGGAGACAAGAGACCCAGTACTTC.

This chain joins TRBV11-1 and TRBJ2-1; D perhaps matches TRBD1 (6 bases). Trimming removed 3 bases at V and 4 bases at J, with 13 bases between. The V gene's germline CDR1 is SGHAT and CDR2 FQDESV (reference sequence). The CDR3 consists of 15 residues. The CDR3 is CASSFVTGKYNEQFF. The CDR3 nucleotides read TGTGCCAGCAGCTTTGTGACAGGAAAATACAATGAGCAGTTCTTC.

The chain carries TRBV10-1 and TRBJ2-1, with D tentatively TRBD2 (7 bases). The V end was cut by 2 bases, the J end by 2 bases, with 10 bases between. The CDR3 runs 15 residues. CDR1 WNHNN and CDR2 SYGVQD come from the germline V gene (reference sequence). In DNA, the CDR3 is TGCGCCAGCAGTGAGGAGGGGGGGCCCTACAATGAGCAGTTCTTC. It yields the protein CASSEEGGPYNEQFF.

J is TRBJ2-3 and V is TRBV7-2; D is tentatively TRBD1 or TRBD2 (5 bases each). CDR3 size: 16 residues. Trimming removed 5 bases at V and 6 bases at J, with 21 bases between. Germline V gene lookup returns CDR1 SGHTA and CDR2 FQGNSA. CDR3 amino acids: CASSQDPPGARDTQYF. Here the CDR3 DNA reads TGTGCCAGCAGCCAGGACCCCCCCGGGGCCAGGGATACGCAGTATTTT.

There are a few counts of this clone. This chain joins TRBV9 and TRBJ2-1; perhaps D is TRBD1 or TRBD2 (6 bases each). The CDR3 totals 18 residues. Germline V CDR1 and CDR2: SGDLS, YYNGEE. V gave up 3 bases and J gave up 0 bases, with 19 bases separating them. The CDR3 loop reads CASSATLRGQSSYNEQFF. CDR3 sequence (DNA): TGTGCCAGCAGCGCAACTCTCCGGGGGCAGAGCTCCTACAATGAGCAGTTCTTC.

This clone was recorded a few times. The rearrangement links TRBV11-2 to TRBJ1-6; no reliable D call. With 1 base removed from V and 9 bases from J, the gap between germline ends came to 10 bases. There are 14 residues in the CDR3. The V gene's germline CDR1 is SGHAT and CDR2 FQNNGV. DNA of the CDR3: TGTGCCAGCAGCTTAGGGACTAGTGGTTCACCCCTCCACTTT. It yields the protein CASSLGTSGSPLHF.

The chain has TRBV11-2 and TRBJ2-7; the match to TRBD1 covers 10 bases. The CDR3 loop spans 15 amino acids. Germline V gene sequence: CDR1 SGHAT, CDR2 FQNNGV. After removal of 7 bases from V and 2 bases from J, the junction contained 8 bases not matched to a gene. This CDR3 is CASMNAGTGAYEQYF. The CDR3 DNA follows: TGTGCCAGCATGAATGCCGGGACAGGGGCCTACGAGCAGTACTTC.

The chain is built from TRBV15 and TRBJ1-2; 9 nucleotides agree with TRBD1. The CDR3 length is 16 residues. Germline V gene data show CDR1 as LNHNV and CDR2 as YYDKDF (reference sequence). After removal of 5 bases from V and 0 bases from J, the junction contained 7 bases not matched to a gene. The CDR3 DNA reads as TGTGCCACCAGCGGACCCCGACAGGGGGCTAACTATGGCTACACCTTC. Its protein is CATSGPRQGANYGYTF.

J is TRBJ1-4 and V is TRBV7-6; possibly TRBD1 for D (5 bases). V shed 1 base and J shed 8 bases, with 20 bases lying between them. Germline CDR1 is SGHVS and CDR2 is FNYEAQ. The CDR3 covers 17 residues. The CDR3 DNA sequence: TGTGCCAGCAGCTTAGGGGTTGCCAACGCGAAGGGGGAAAAACTGTTTTTT. It codes for CASSLGVANAKGEKLFF.

J is TRBJ2-1 and V is TRBV3-1 (or the pseudogene TRBV3-2), with D possibly TRBD1 on 6 matching bases. CDR3 length: 13 amino acids. The V end lost 5 bases, the J end lost 9 bases, and 14 bases lay between the germline ends. CDR1 LGHDT and CDR2 YNNKEL come from the germline V gene (reference sequence). The CDR3 protein is CASSTHGGVEQFF. The CDR3 bases are TGTGCCAGCAGCACACATGGGGGCGTTGAGCAGTTCTTC.

The V gene is TRBV18, the J gene TRBJ1-1; perhaps TRBD1 as D (5 bases). This CDR3 has 15 residues. V lost 6 bases and J 2 bases, leaving 16 bases between the germline ends. Germline V gene data show CDR1 as KGHSH and CDR2 as LQKENI. CDR3 nucleotides: TGTGCCAGCTCGCACGGGACCGCTCTTAACACTGAAGCTTTCTTT. Translated, it gives CASSHGTALNTEAFF.

The V call is TRBV11-2, the J call TRBJ2-5, with 10 positions matching TRBD2. Germline loops: CDR1 SGHAT, CDR2 FQNNGV. Germline trimming cut 5 bases from V and 7 bases from J; bases unmatched to any gene: 22. This CDR3 spans 19 amino acids. The DNA for the CDR3 is TGTGCCAGCAGCAAAGAGGGGCTAGCGGGGGCAAAAGATCTTGTGACCCAGTACTTC. It yields the protein CASSKEGLAGAKDLVTQYF.

V and J are TRBV2 and TRBJ1-1, with 10 bases aligning to TRBD1. The junction had 4 bases not matched to a gene; V was cut back by 6 bases and J by 6 bases. This CDR3 contains 13 residues. The germline CDR1 and CDR2 sequences are SNHLY and FYNNEI. The CDR3 DNA is TGTGCCAGCAGCGAGGGGACAGGGGCTGAAGCTTTCTTT. This sequence encodes CASSEGTGAEAFF.

The chain combines TRBV7-8 with TRBJ1-2, with D hard to call. Between the trimmed V and J ends, which lost 3 bases and 5 bases, there was a span of 16 bases. CDR1 and CDR2 (germline): SGHVS, FQNEAQ. CDR3 length: 15 amino acids. The CDR3 nucleotides are TGTGCCAGCAGCTTTGTCTCCGAAGCCTCGTATGGCTACACCTTC. Protein sequence: CASSFVSEASYGYTF.

A single count supports this clone. The chain combines TRBV6-2 or TRBV6-3 with TRBJ1-5, with 7 positions matching TRBD1. Trimming took 0 bases from V and 6 from J; bases not matched to a gene: 11. The germline gives CDR1 MNHEY, CDR2 SVGEGT. The CDR3 runs 17 residues. In DNA form, the CDR3 reads TGTGCCAGCAGTTACTCGAGGGGGCTCAAGATAACTCAGCCCCAGCATTTT. It codes for CASSYSRGLKITQPQHF.

The rearrangement uses TRBV6-2 or TRBV6-3 and TRBJ2-1; tentative D call: TRBD1 (5 bases). Trimming stripped 4 bases from V and 8 bases from J, with 12 bases between. Germline V CDR1 and CDR2: MNHEY, SVGEGT. There are 13 residues in the CDR3. The CDR3 is CASSLTLGDEQFF. CDR3 in DNA: TGTGCCAGCAGTTTAACCCTAGGGGATGAGCAGTTCTTC.